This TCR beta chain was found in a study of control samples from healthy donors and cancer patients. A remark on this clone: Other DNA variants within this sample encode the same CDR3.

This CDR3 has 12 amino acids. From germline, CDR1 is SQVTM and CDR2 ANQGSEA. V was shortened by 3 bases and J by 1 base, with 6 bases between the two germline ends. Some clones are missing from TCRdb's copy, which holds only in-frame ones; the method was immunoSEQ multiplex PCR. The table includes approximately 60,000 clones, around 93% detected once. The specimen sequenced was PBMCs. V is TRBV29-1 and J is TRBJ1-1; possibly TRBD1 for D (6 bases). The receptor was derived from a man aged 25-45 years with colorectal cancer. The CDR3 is CSVDRGNTEAFF. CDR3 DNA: TGCAGCGTTGACAGGGGGAACACTGAAGCTTTCTTT.